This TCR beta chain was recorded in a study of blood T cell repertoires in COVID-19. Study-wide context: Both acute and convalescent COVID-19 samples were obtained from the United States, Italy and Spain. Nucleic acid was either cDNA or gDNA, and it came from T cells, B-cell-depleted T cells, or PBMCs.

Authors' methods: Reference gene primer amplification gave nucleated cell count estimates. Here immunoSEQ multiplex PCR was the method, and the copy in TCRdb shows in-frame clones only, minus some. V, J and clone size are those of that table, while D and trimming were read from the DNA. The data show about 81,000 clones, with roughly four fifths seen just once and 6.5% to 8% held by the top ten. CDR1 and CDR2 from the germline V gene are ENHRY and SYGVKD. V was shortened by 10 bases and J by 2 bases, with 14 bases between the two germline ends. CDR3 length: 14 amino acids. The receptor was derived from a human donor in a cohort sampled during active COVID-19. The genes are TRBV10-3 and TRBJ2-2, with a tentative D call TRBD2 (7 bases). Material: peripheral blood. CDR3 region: CATFRGGNTGELFF. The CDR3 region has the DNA TGTGCCACCTTTAGGGGGGGAAACACCGGGGAGCTGTTTTTT.